This T cell receptor beta chain was profiled in a study of blood T cell repertoires in COVID-19 (dated by TCRdb to about 2020). Some background on the complete study: Samples covering the acute and convalescent phases of COVID-19 were provided by collaborators in the United States, Italy and Spain. HLA class I and class II types, where available, came from metadata supplied by the sample provider rather than from assay-based typing. The prospective study material was composed of cDNA or gDNA derived from T cells, B-cell-depleted T cells, or PBMCs. Sample metadata almost always included a de-identified subject ID, COVID-19 status, age in years and sex. A freely available public database, intended as a resource for researchers studying the immune response to SARS-CoV-2, is where the repertoires were released. Samples came from the ongoing ImmuneRACE study (first 160 participants) plus 1,254 subjects from 6 global collaborators. The dataset comprised deeply sampled blood TCRbeta repertoires from subjects exposed to, actively infected with, or recovered from COVID-19.

The collaborating institutions used their own protocols to collect whole blood in K2EDTA tubes. For TCRbeta analysis, collaborator samples were shipped as frozen whole blood, as isolated PBMCs, or as DNA extracted from either sample type. Notes on this clone: The target of this receptor is not known. No much larger clone exists at a distance of one base, and base qualities are not known.

TCRbeta CDR3 regions were amplified from genomic DNA using the immunoSEQ Assay, a bias-controlled multiplex PCR. On the study's bioinformatics: Nucleated cell counts per sample were estimated from amplification of reference gene primers within the assay. Sequence reads were collapsed and filtered to measure the absolute abundance of every unique TCRbeta CDR3 rearrangement. For each sample, productive Simpson clonality was calculated by taking the square root of Simpson's diversity index across productive rearrangements. Drawn from immuneACCESS, this table holds only the in-frame rearrangements with V and J called that TCRdb kept. Clones are partly lost; checked studies trace under half to an unresolved V gene and leave the rest unexplained. V, J and clone size are taken as reported in that table, and D and trimming were inferred from the DNA itself. The table for this sample lists some 220,000 clones; 75% to 85% of them were counted only once. The ten largest account for around 5.2% of the sample.

The investigation overall reported the following: Clinical and demographic metadata were provided uncurated, with the amount varying by source and participant.

The source of this sequence is a human donor in a cohort sampled during active COVID-19. Specimen: peripheral blood.

The nucleotides are TGTGCCAGCAGTTACTCGTCGCAGGATTGGGGCGGCGAGCAGTACTTC. Translated, this gives CASSYSSQDWGGEQYF. The rearranged segments are TRBV6-5 and TRBJ2-7, with TRBD1 tentatively as D gene (5 bases match). The CDR3 starts with the cysteine, ends with the phenylalanine, and has 16 residues. The retained sequence is limited to the CDR3, 48 bases, with the frame set at the first base. The germline V gene supplies CDR1 MNHEY and CDR2 SVGAGI. V and J are truncated by 0 bases and 6 bases respectively, leaving an intervening sequence of 18 bases.